Each of the 21 T cell receptor beta chains below was sequenced from the same sample in a study of CD8 T cells in Susac syndrome. An amount of RNA that ranged from roughly 0.5 to 1 ug was reverse transcribed with random hexamers. Using its own MiXCR run on the immunoSEQ multiplex PCR reads, TCRdb lists one record per CDR3 protein. Of some 96,000 distinct CDR3 sequences listed, 95% were seen once; the top ten hold 0.3%. Sequenced material: CD8+ T cells from PBMCs. The receptors shown here come from a human donor with Susac syndrome.

This clonotype was detected once. The chain couples TRBV29-1 to TRBJ1-2, with D possibly matching TRBD1 (5 bases). The germline V and J ends were trimmed by 6 bases and 0 bases, with 17 bases remaining between them. The CDR3 contains 15 residues. CDR1 and CDR2 from the germline V gene are SQVTM and ANQGSEA. For the CDR3, the DNA is TGCAGCGTGGAGGTCGGCGGGGGTACTAACTATGGCTACACCTTC. Translated: CSVEVGGGTNYGYTF.

The sample holds one count of this clonotype. The rearrangement links TRBV5-1 to TRBJ2-7; D may be TRBD2 (5 bases). V gave up 4 bases and J gave up 2 bases, with 19 bases separating them. This CDR3 is 16 amino acids long. The germline CDR1 and CDR2 sequences are SGHRS and YFSETQ. The CDR3 DNA reads as TGCGCCAGCAGCGGGCCGGGATCACCGGAACCCTACGAGCAGTACTTC. Its protein is CASSGPGSPEPYEQYF.

V gene TRBV5-1 combines with J gene TRBJ2-2; D ambiguous. Germline V gives CDR1 SGHRS, CDR2 YFSETQ. V dropped 3 bases and J dropped 0 bases, with 9 bases sitting between them. This CDR3 is built from 15 residues. CDR3 protein: CASSYQTANTGELFF. In nucleotides, the CDR3 is TGCGCCAGCAGCTACCAGACTGCGAACACCGGGGAGCTGTTTTTT.

J is TRBJ2-5 and V is TRBV29-1; 7 bases are a match to TRBD1. Trimming took 4 bases from V and 5 from J; bases not matched to a gene: 4. This CDR3 has 12 amino acids. From germline, CDR1 is SQVTM and CDR2 ANQGSEA. In DNA form, the CDR3 reads TGCAGCGTTGGCAGGGGGACGGAGACCCAGTACTTC. Amino acid sequence: CSVGRGTETQYF.

This chain links TRBV15 with TRBJ2-5, with unresolved D. V lost 0 bases to trimming and J lost 7 bases, with 6 bases between them. Germline values: CDR1 LNHNV, CDR2 YYDKDF (reference sequence). This CDR3 contains 12 residues. Here the CDR3 reads CATSRDLGTQYF. The CDR3 DNA is TGTGCCACCAGCAGAGATCTTGGGACCCAGTACTTC.

The J gene is TRBJ1-1, the V gene TRBV18, with 10 bases fitting TRBD1. CDR3 length equals 14 residues. Germline values: CDR1 KGHSH, CDR2 LQKENI. The trim removed 3 bases at V and 5 bases at J, leaving 3 bases unmatched. This CDR3 reads CASSPGQGFTEAFF. The CDR3 region has the DNA TGTGCCAGCTCACCGGGACAGGGGTTTACTGAAGCTTTCTTT.

The chain carries TRBV6-5 and TRBJ2-4; D is perhaps TRBD1 (6 bases). Germline V gene data show CDR1 as MNHEY and CDR2 as SVGAGI. CDR3 length: 12 amino acids. Trimming took 8 bases from V and 11 from J, leaving 16 bases between them. CDR3 sequence: CASRSSDSVQYF. Written as DNA, the CDR3 is TGTGCCAGCCGATCCTCGGACAGCGTTCAGTACTTC.

V gene TRBV23-1 combines with J gene TRBJ1-1; tentative D call: TRBD1 (5 bases). TRBV23-1 is assigned to the ORF class and has an uncertain function. This CDR3 has 14 residues. Trimming removed 4 bases at V and 1 base at J, with 10 bases between. Written as DNA, the CDR3 is TGCGCCAGCAGTCGCGTCAGGGAGAACACTGAAGCTTTCTTT. It is translated as CASSRVRENTEAFF.

The rearrangement links TRBV4-1 to TRBJ1-4; 9 positions match TRBD1. J lost 5 bases, V lost 4 bases, and 8 bases had no gene match. Looked up from germline, CDR1 is MGHRA and CDR2 is YSYEKL. The CDR3 runs to 16 residues. The CDR3, as DNA: TGCGCCAGCAGCCCCGTGACCGGGACAGGGAATGAAAAACTGTTTTTT. Translation gives CASSPVTGTGNEKLFF.

This sequence joins TRBV19 and TRBJ1-6; D gene unclear. The germline V gene has CDR1 LNHDA and CDR2 SQIVND (reference sequence). The CDR3 extends over 14 amino acids. V was shortened by 5 bases and J by 2 bases, with 7 bases between the two germline ends. Here the CDR3 DNA reads TGTGCCAGTAGTCTGCGGGCCTATAATTCACCCCTCCACTTT. It specifies CASSLRAYNSPLHF.

The chain has TRBV3-1 and TRBJ2-7; D gene ambiguous. The CDR3 is 11 amino acids. Germline loops: CDR1 LGHDT, CDR2 YNNKEL (reference sequence). Trimming shortened V by 1 base and J by 4 bases, and 2 bases separated the two germline ends. The CDR3 DNA is TGTGCCAGCAGCCAAGTTTACGAGCAGTACTTC. As protein: CASSQVYEQYF.

The chain links TRBV4-2 to TRBJ2-3; TRBD2 matches at 9 bases. CDR1 LGHNA and CDR2 YNFKEQ come from the germline V gene. This CDR3 has 20 residues. Trimming removed 0 bases from V and 2 bases from J; junction bases left unmatched: 15. The CDR3 reads CASSQETGPKAGGPTDTQYF. The CDR3 region has the DNA TGTGCCAGCAGCCAAGAAACAGGGCCAAAGGCGGGAGGGCCCACAGATACGCAGTATTTT.

This chain joins TRBV14 and TRBJ1-1; D uncertain. Trimming removed 4 bases from V and 2 bases from J, with 11 bases in between. The germline V gene has CDR1 SGHDN and CDR2 FVKESK. The CDR3 runs 14 residues. The DNA of the CDR3 is TGTGCCAGCAGCCCTAGGGAGGCAAACACTGAAGCTTTCTTT. Protein product: CASSPREANTEAFF.

The chain recombines TRBV15 with TRBJ2-5; 10 bases agree with TRBD1. The J segment lost 5 bases and the V segment lost 5 bases, leaving 8 bases of the junction unmatched. This CDR3 has 15 amino acids. CDR1 is LNHNV, CDR2 YYDKDF, per germline (reference sequence). CDR3 protein: CATSLGQGMGETQYF. In DNA, the CDR3 is TGTGCCACCAGCTTGGGACAGGGGATGGGGGAGACCCAGTACTTC.

This rearrangement joins TRBV7-3 to TRBJ2-3, with TRBD1 matching over 12 bases. The CDR3 runs 16 residues. Germline CDR1 reads SGHTA; CDR2 reads FQGTGA. The junction had 6 bases not matched to a gene; V was cut back by 2 bases and J by 6 bases. The CDR3 is CASSLHTGQGADTQYF. CDR3 in DNA: TGTGCCAGCAGCTTACACACGGGACAGGGGGCCGATACGCAGTATTTT.

The V and J genes are TRBV27 and TRBJ2-7; 12 bases line up with TRBD2. The length of the CDR3 is 15 residues. Germline V gene data show CDR1 as MNHEY and CDR2 as SMNVEV (reference sequence). The junction had 4 bases not matched to a gene; V was cut back by 6 bases and J by 1 base. The CDR3 bases are TGTGCCAGCAGCCAACTAGCGGGAGGTTCCTACGAGCAGTACTTC. Translation: CASSQLAGGSYEQYF.

The chain has TRBV19 and TRBJ1-1; no definite D call. The CDR3 has 11 amino acids. Germline values: CDR1 LNHDA, CDR2 SQIVND (reference sequence). V lost 1 base, J lost 9 bases, and 6 bases lay in between. The CDR3 DNA is TGTGCCAGTAGTATAGCTGGAAAAGCTTTCTTT. This translates into CASSIAGKAFF.

The chain is built from TRBV29-1 and TRBJ2-5; the D is unclear. Trimming stripped 3 bases from V and 0 bases from J, with 14 bases between. This CDR3 has 15 residues. Per germline, CDR1 SQVTM and CDR2 ANQGSEA. As DNA, the CDR3 is TGCAGCGTTGACAGTAGGGCAGCACACCAAGAGACCCAGTACTTC. It is translated as CSVDSRAAHQETQYF.

This chain links TRBV20-1 with TRBJ1-1; tentatively, D is TRBD1 (5 bases). Germline loops: CDR1 DFQATT, CDR2 SNEGSKA (reference sequence). CDR3 size: 12 residues. Trimming shortened V by 6 bases and J by 5 bases, and 13 bases separated the two germline ends. CDR3 nucleotides: TGCAGTGCCCGGACAATCCGTACTGAAGCTTTCTTT. The encoded protein is CSARTIRTEAFF.

This clonotype was seen a single time. This chain links TRBV29-1 with TRBJ2-1; TRBD1 is a possible D gene (6 bases). The ends were cut back, 0 bases at V and 15 bases at J, with 12 bases in the middle. This CDR3 region has 11 residues. In germline, CDR1 is SQVTM, CDR2 ANQGSEA. CDR3 sequence (DNA): TGCAGCGTTGAAGATCGGAAAGGGGGGTTCTTC. Amino acid sequence: CSVEDRKGGFF.

The rearrangement links TRBV20-1 to TRBJ2-5, with D possibly being TRBD2 (7 bases). This CDR3 spans 12 amino acids. Per the germline V gene, CDR1 is DFQATT and CDR2 is SNEGSKA (reference sequence). With 5 bases removed from V and 5 bases from J, the gap between germline ends came to 12 bases. The CDR3 nucleotides are TGCAGTGCTTCGGGGGGCCGTGAGACCCAGTACTTC. Its translation is CSASGGRETQYF.